These T cell receptor beta chains were read from a single sample in a study of cytomegalovirus exposure and HLA in healthy donors. TCRdb's copy holds only in-frame clones and misses some; the assay was immunoSEQ multiplex PCR. Of 130,000 to 150,000 clones in the sample, over 70% were seen once. Specimen: PBMCs. These TCRs come from a man aged 40-55 years in good health and CMV-seronegative. Each CDR3 is given with its conserved first and last residue. A D gene is named only where the DNA matches it firmly. Size is stated for part of the rows, as once, few or many counts, or as a class when the clone is expanded.

v_gene: TRBV12-5; d_gene: -; abundance: -; j_gene: TRBJ1-1; CDR3aa: CASGKLDSVNTEAFF; CDR3nt: TGTGCTAGTGGTAAATTGGACAGCGTAAACACTGAAGCTTTCTTT
v_gene: TRBV6-6; d_gene: TRBD2; abundance: -; j_gene: TRBJ2-7; CDR3aa: CASTLTSGSLEQYF; CDR3nt: TGTGCCAGCACCCTGACTAGCGGCTCTCTCGAGCAGTACTTC
v_gene: TRBV5-6; d_gene: -; abundance: -; j_gene: TRBJ1-5; CDR3aa: CASSFQGKQPQHF; CDR3nt: TGTGCCAGCAGCTTCCAGGGAAAACAGCCCCAGCATTTT
v_gene: TRBV29-1; d_gene: TRBD2; abundance: few; j_gene: TRBJ2-7; CDR3aa: CSVASGAYEQYF; CDR3nt: TGCAGCGTTGCTAGCGGGGCCTACGAGCAGTACTTC
v_gene: TRBV7-9; d_gene: -; abundance: -; j_gene: TRBJ2-7; CDR3aa: CASSLEDSGYEQYF; CDR3nt: TGTGCCAGCAGCTTAGAAGACTCCGGGTACGAGCAGTACTTC
v_gene: TRBV6-5; d_gene: TRBD1; abundance: -; j_gene: TRBJ1-5; CDR3aa: CASSTTGGNQPQHF; CDR3nt: TGTGCCAGCAGCACTACAGGGGGGAATCAGCCCCAGCATTTT
v_gene: TRBV7-2; d_gene: TRBD1; abundance: -; j_gene: TRBJ1-5; CDR3aa: CASRDGTGGQPQHF; CDR3nt: TGTGCCAGCAGGGATGGGACAGGGGGTCAGCCCCAGCATTTT
v_gene: TRBV19; d_gene: -; abundance: -; j_gene: TRBJ1-1; CDR3aa: CASNLKGASEAFF; CDR3nt: TGTGCCAGTAATCTTAAAGGGGCATCTGAAGCTTTCTTT
v_gene: TRBV9; d_gene: -; abundance: once; j_gene: TRBJ1-2; CDR3aa: CASTPAYSNYGYTF; CDR3nt: TGTGCCAGCACCCCCGCCTACTCTAACTATGGCTACACCTTC
v_gene: TRBV6-6; d_gene: -; abundance: -; j_gene: TRBJ1-5; CDR3aa: CASRRLDNQPQHF; CDR3nt: TGTGCCAGCCGACGACTCGACAATCAGCCCCAGCATTTT
v_gene: TRBV28; d_gene: TRBD1; abundance: -; j_gene: TRBJ1-5; CDR3aa: CASIRTGGAGQPQHF; CDR3nt: TGTGCCAGCATCAGGACAGGGGGCGCGGGTCAGCCCCAGCATTTT
v_gene: TRBV6-5; d_gene: TRBD2; abundance: -; j_gene: TRBJ2-5; CDR3aa: CASSRLAGGQETQYF; CDR3nt: TGTGCCAGCAGCCGACTAGCGGGGGGCCAGGAGACCCAGTACTTC
v_gene: TRBV19; d_gene: -; abundance: -; j_gene: TRBJ1-3; CDR3aa: CASIGGPLGEGSGNTIYF; CDR3nt: TGTGCCAGTATCGGTGGTCCACTGGGTGAGGGATCTGGAAACACCATATATTTT
v_gene: TRBV5-4; d_gene: TRBD1; abundance: -; j_gene: TRBJ2-1; CDR3aa: CASSATGGGRNEQFF; CDR3nt: TGTGCCAGCAGCGCGACAGGGGGCGGTCGCAATGAGCAGTTCTTC
v_gene: TRBV4-2; d_gene: TRBD1; abundance: -; j_gene: TRBJ2-7; CDR3aa: CASSQRTGANEQYF; CDR3nt: TGTGCCAGCAGCCAAAGGACAGGGGCCAACGAGCAGTACTTC
v_gene: TRBV18; d_gene: -; abundance: -; j_gene: TRBJ2-1; CDR3aa: CASSPGSSYNEQFF; CDR3nt: TGTGCCAGCTCACCGGGGAGCTCCTACAATGAGCAGTTCTTC
v_gene: TRBV15; d_gene: -; abundance: -; j_gene: TRBJ1-4; CDR3aa: CATSRVNEKLFF; CDR3nt: TGTGCCACCAGCAGAGTAAATGAAAAACTGTTTTTT
v_gene: TRBV27; d_gene: TRBD2; abundance: -; j_gene: TRBJ2-5; CDR3aa: CASSLAGGPNQETQYF; CDR3nt: TGTGCCAGCAGTTTAGCGGGGGGACCAAACCAGGAGACCCAGTACTTC
v_gene: TRBV5-4; d_gene: -; abundance: -; j_gene: TRBJ2-7; CDR3aa: CASSLKGGSEQYF; CDR3nt: TGTGCCAGCAGCTTGAAAGGGGGTAGCGAGCAGTACTTC
v_gene: TRBV6-5; d_gene: TRBD2; abundance: few; j_gene: TRBJ2-2; CDR3aa: CASAAGGANTGELFF; CDR3nt: TGTGCCAGCGCGGCGGGGGGGGCGAACACCGGGGAGCTGTTTTTT
v_gene: TRBV12-5; d_gene: -; abundance: few; j_gene: TRBJ2-3; CDR3aa: CASVISRTDTQYF; CDR3nt: TGTGCTAGTGTTATATCCCGGACAGATACGCAGTATTTT
v_gene: TRBV11-2; d_gene: TRBD1; abundance: -; j_gene: TRBJ2-7; CDR3aa: CASSWTGGYFEQYF; CDR3nt: TGTGCCAGCAGTTGGACAGGGGGGTACTTCGAGCAGTACTTC
v_gene: TRBV6-5; d_gene: TRBD2; abundance: -; j_gene: TRBJ2-1; CDR3aa: CATKVASGNEQFF; CDR3nt: TGTGCCACCAAGGTTGCTAGCGGCAATGAGCAGTTCTTC
v_gene: TRBV6-6; d_gene: -; abundance: -; j_gene: TRBJ2-7; CDR3aa: CASSLRFEQYF; CDR3nt: TGTGCCAGCAGCTTGAGGTTCGAGCAGTACTTC
v_gene: TRBV7-9; d_gene: -; abundance: once; j_gene: TRBJ2-2; CDR3aa: CASSLGKTGTGELFF; CDR3nt: TGTGCCAGCAGCTTAGGGAAAACAGGAACCGGGGAGCTGTTTTTT
v_gene: TRBV5-1; d_gene: TRBD1; abundance: -; j_gene: TRBJ2-2; CDR3aa: CASKPWRWGQADTGELFF; CDR3nt: TGCGCCAGCAAACCCTGGCGATGGGGACAGGCTGACACCGGGGAGCTGTTTTTT
v_gene: TRBV5-1; d_gene: TRBD2; abundance: -; j_gene: TRBJ2-3; CDR3aa: CASSFATSGEPTDTQYF; CDR3nt: TGCGCCAGCAGCTTCGCAACTAGCGGGGAGCCCACAGATACGCAGTATTTT
v_gene: TRBV30; d_gene: TRBD2; abundance: -; j_gene: TRBJ2-1; CDR3aa: CAWSVRGGGPYNEQFF; CDR3nt: TGTGCCTGGAGTGTACGGGGCGGGGGTCCCTACAATGAGCAGTTCTTC
v_gene: TRBV27; d_gene: TRBD1; abundance: -; j_gene: TRBJ2-7; CDR3aa: CASSLGQGYAQYF; CDR3nt: TGTGCCAGCAGTCTTGGACAGGGGTACGCGCAGTACTTC
v_gene: TRBV5-1; d_gene: -; abundance: -; j_gene: TRBJ2-1; CDR3aa: CASSLTRDFNTYNEQFF; CDR3nt: TGCGCCAGCAGCTTGACTCGGGATTTTAACACCTACAATGAGCAGTTCTTC
v_gene: TRBV6-1; d_gene: -; abundance: once; j_gene: TRBJ2-5; CDR3aa: CASSEALLGGPPQYF; CDR3nt: TGTGCCAGCAGTGAAGCGCTTCTGGGGGGGCCACCCCAGTACTTC
v_gene: TRBV5-1; d_gene: -; abundance: -; j_gene: TRBJ1-6; CDR3aa: CASSLAPTPESPLHF; CDR3nt: TGCGCCAGCAGCTTGGCCCCGACACCGGAATCACCCCTCCACTTT
v_gene: TRBV28; d_gene: TRBD1; abundance: -; j_gene: TRBJ1-1; CDR3aa: CASRNSLGQENTEAFF; CDR3nt: TGTGCCAGCAGGAACTCTCTCGGACAGGAGAACACTGAAGCTTTCTTT
v_gene: TRBV20-1; d_gene: -; abundance: few; j_gene: TRBJ2-1; CDR3aa: CSASRLVEQFF; CDR3nt: TGCAGTGCTAGCAGACTAGTTGAGCAGTTCTTC
v_gene: TRBV12-5; d_gene: -; abundance: -; j_gene: TRBJ1-5; CDR3aa: CASGLQGHQPQHF; CDR3nt: TGTGCTAGTGGTTTACAGGGCCATCAGCCCCAGCATTTT
v_gene: TRBV5-4; d_gene: -; abundance: few; j_gene: TRBJ1-1; CDR3aa: CASSLGPGQNTEAFF; CDR3nt: TGTGCCAGCAGCTTGGGGCCGGGACAGAACACTGAAGCTTTCTTT
v_gene: TRBV19; d_gene: TRBD1; abundance: -; j_gene: TRBJ2-2; CDR3aa: CASSLPRTGVNTGELFF; CDR3nt: TGTGCCAGTAGTTTACCCCGGACAGGGGTTAACACCGGGGAGCTGTTTTTT
v_gene: TRBV18; d_gene: -; abundance: -; j_gene: TRBJ1-4; CDR3aa: CASSPPRGTNEKLFF; CDR3nt: TGTGCCAGCTCACCACCAAGGGGAACTAATGAAAAACTGTTTTTT
v_gene: TRBV5-6; d_gene: TRBD2; abundance: -; j_gene: TRBJ2-3; CDR3aa: CASSPGREGSTDTQYF; CDR3nt: TGTGCCAGCAGCCCTGGGAGGGAGGGGAGCACAGATACGCAGTATTTT
v_gene: TRBV7-2; d_gene: TRBD2; abundance: -; j_gene: TRBJ2-7; CDR3aa: CASSLAGGGLEQYF; CDR3nt: TGTGCCAGCAGCTTAGCGGGCGGGGGGCTAGAGCAGTACTTC
v_gene: TRBV6-5; d_gene: TRBD1; abundance: -; j_gene: TRBJ2-7; CDR3aa: CASSYGSGTAPKEQYF; CDR3nt: TGTGCCAGCAGTTACGGTTCCGGGACAGCCCCTAAGGAGCAGTACTTC
v_gene: TRBV2; d_gene: -; abundance: -; j_gene: TRBJ1-2; CDR3aa: CASSEQSQGLYGYTF; CDR3nt: TGTGCCAGCAGTGAACAGTCTCAAGGACTCTATGGCTACACCTTC
v_gene: TRBV7-9; d_gene: TRBD2; abundance: -; j_gene: TRBJ2-1; CDR3aa: CASSIVAGENEQFF; CDR3nt: TGTGCCAGCAGCATTGTAGCGGGGGAGAATGAGCAGTTCTTC
v_gene: TRBV25-1; d_gene: TRBD2; abundance: -; j_gene: TRBJ2-1; CDR3aa: CASSRLGTSGGGNEQFF; CDR3nt: TGTGCCAGCAGTCGTCTCGGGACTAGCGGGGGGGGCAATGAGCAGTTCTTC
v_gene: TRBV6-5; d_gene: -; abundance: once; j_gene: TRBJ1-2; CDR3aa: CASSSSGTPAGGYTF; CDR3nt: TGTGCCAGCAGTTCCTCTGGGACACCGGCGGGTGGCTACACCTTC
v_gene: TRBV15; d_gene: -; abundance: -; j_gene: TRBJ1-2; CDR3aa: CATSRGTDIGTFYGYTF; CDR3nt: TGTGCCACCAGCAGAGGGACAGACATCGGTACTTTCTATGGCTACACCTTC
v_gene: TRBV18; d_gene: -; abundance: -; j_gene: TRBJ2-7; CDR3aa: CASSPVLDSAYEQYF; CDR3nt: TGTGCCAGCTCACCGGTATTAGACAGTGCCTACGAGCAGTACTTC
v_gene: TRBV7-3; d_gene: -; abundance: -; j_gene: TRBJ1-6; CDR3aa: CASSAQGSNSPLHF; CDR3nt: TGTGCCAGCAGCGCCCAGGGGAGCAACTCACCCCTCCACTTT
v_gene: TRBV7-2; d_gene: -; abundance: -; j_gene: TRBJ2-7; CDR3aa: CASSELGGWGEQYF; CDR3nt: TGTGCCAGCAGCGAACTAGGTGGGTGGGGCGAGCAGTACTTC
v_gene: TRBV18; d_gene: -; abundance: -; j_gene: TRBJ2-7; CDR3aa: CASFHPSGSSYEQYF; CDR3nt: TGTGCCAGCTTCCATCCATCCGGGAGCTCCTACGAGCAGTACTTC
v_gene: TRBV7-9; d_gene: -; abundance: few; j_gene: TRBJ2-7; CDR3aa: CASSPLVDSYEQYF; CDR3nt: TGTGCCAGCAGCCCTCTGGTGGACAGTTACGAGCAGTACTTC
v_gene: TRBV27; d_gene: TRBD2; abundance: -; j_gene: TRBJ2-5; CDR3aa: CASSFGGGQETQYF; CDR3nt: TGTGCCAGCAGTTTTGGCGGGGGGCAAGAGACCCAGTACTTC
v_gene: TRBV28; d_gene: -; abundance: -; j_gene: TRBJ2-7; CDR3aa: CASSLTSYEQYF; CDR3nt: TGTGCCAGCAGTTTAACGAGCTACGAGCAGTACTTC
v_gene: TRBV29-1; d_gene: -; abundance: -; j_gene: TRBJ1-1; CDR3aa: CSVKIRIGNTEAFF; CDR3nt: TGCAGCGTAAAGATCAGGATTGGGAACACTGAAGCTTTCTTT
v_gene: TRBV23-1; d_gene: TRBD1; abundance: -; j_gene: TRBJ2-3; CDR3aa: CASSQFVQGEDTQYF; CDR3nt: TGCGCCAGCAGTCAATTCGTACAGGGGGAGGATACGCAGTATTTT
v_gene: TRBV18; d_gene: TRBD1; abundance: -; j_gene: TRBJ2-7; CDR3aa: CASSPLQGAAYEQYF; CDR3nt: TGTGCCAGCTCACCCTTACAGGGGGCAGCCTACGAGCAGTACTTC
v_gene: TRBV18; d_gene: -; abundance: -; j_gene: TRBJ1-3; CDR3aa: CASSGAGRSSGNTIYF; CDR3nt: TGTGCCAGCTCAGGTGCGGGAAGAAGCTCTGGAAACACCATATATTTT
v_gene: TRBV5-6; d_gene: -; abundance: -; j_gene: TRBJ1-6; CDR3aa: CASSRGGSNYNSPLHF; CDR3nt: TGTGCCAGCAGCAGGGGGGGTTCTAACTATAATTCACCCCTCCACTTT
v_gene: TRBV6-1; d_gene: TRBD1; abundance: -; j_gene: TRBJ1-2; CDR3aa: CASKRSGTDYGYTF; CDR3nt: TGTGCCAGCAAGAGATCCGGGACAGATTATGGCTACACCTTC